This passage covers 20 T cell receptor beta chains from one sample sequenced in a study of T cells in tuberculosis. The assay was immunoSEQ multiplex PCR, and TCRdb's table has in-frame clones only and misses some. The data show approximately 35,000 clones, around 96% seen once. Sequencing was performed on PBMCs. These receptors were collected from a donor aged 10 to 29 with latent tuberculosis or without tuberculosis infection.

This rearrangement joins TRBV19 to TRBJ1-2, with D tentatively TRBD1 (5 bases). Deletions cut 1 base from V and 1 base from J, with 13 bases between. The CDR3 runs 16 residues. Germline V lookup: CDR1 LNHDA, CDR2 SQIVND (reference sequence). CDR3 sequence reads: CASSIATTGVNYGYTF. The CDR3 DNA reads TGTGCCAGTAGTATAGCAACTACAGGAGTTAACTATGGCTACACCTTC. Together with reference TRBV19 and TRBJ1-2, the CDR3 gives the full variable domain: DGGITQSPKYLFRKEGQNVTLSCEQNLNHDAMYWYRQDPGQGLRLIYYSQIVNDFQKGDIAEGYSVSREKKESFPLTVTSAQKNPTAFYLCASSIATTGVNYGYTFGSGTRLTVV.

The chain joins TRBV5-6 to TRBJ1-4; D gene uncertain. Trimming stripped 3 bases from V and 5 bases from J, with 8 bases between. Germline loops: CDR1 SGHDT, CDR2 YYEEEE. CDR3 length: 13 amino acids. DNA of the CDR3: TGTGCCAGCAGCTATTACTTAAATGAAAAACTGTTTTTT. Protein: CASSYYLNEKLFF.

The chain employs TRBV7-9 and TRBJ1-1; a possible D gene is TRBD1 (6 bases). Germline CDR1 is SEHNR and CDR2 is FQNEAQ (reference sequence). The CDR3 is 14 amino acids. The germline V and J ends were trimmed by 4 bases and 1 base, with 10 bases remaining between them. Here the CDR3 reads CASSSMTGNTEAFF. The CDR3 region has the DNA TGTGCCAGCAGCTCGATGACAGGGAACACTGAAGCTTTCTTT.

DNA for the CDR3: TGTGCCAGCAGTGAATGGGTCCAGGGGGCGGACACTGAAGCTTTCTTT. Its protein product is CASSEWVQGADTEAFF. The chain has TRBV2 and TRBJ1-1; 8 nucleotides match TRBD1. The CDR3 length is 16 residues. Germline V gene data show CDR1 as SNHLY and CDR2 as FYNNEI. The ends lost 2 bases at V and 3 bases at J; junction bases unmatched: 8.

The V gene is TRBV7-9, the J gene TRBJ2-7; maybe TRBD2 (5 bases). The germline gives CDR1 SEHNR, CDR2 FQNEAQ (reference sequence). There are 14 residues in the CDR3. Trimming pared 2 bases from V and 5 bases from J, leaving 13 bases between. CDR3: CASSLSLEGDEQYF. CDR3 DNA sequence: TGTGCCAGCAGCTTAAGTTTAGAGGGCGACGAGCAGTACTTC.

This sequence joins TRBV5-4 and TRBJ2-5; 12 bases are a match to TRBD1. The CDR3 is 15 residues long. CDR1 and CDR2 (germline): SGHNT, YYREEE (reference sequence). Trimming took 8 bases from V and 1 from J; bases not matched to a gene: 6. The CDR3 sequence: CASSGTGGLQETQYF. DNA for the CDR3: TGTGCCAGTAGCGGGACAGGGGGCCTCCAAGAGACCCAGTACTTC.

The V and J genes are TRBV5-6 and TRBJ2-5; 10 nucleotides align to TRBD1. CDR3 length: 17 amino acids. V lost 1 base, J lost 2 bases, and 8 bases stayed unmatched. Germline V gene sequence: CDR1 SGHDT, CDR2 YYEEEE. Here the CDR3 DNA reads TGTGCCAGCAGCTTGAGGACAGGGGGGCGCCGGCAAGAGACCCAGTACTTC. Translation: CASSLRTGGRRQETQYF. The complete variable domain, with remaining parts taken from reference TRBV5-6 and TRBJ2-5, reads DAGVTQSPTHLIKTRGQQVTLRCSPKSGHDTVSWYQQALGQGPQFIFQYYEEEERQRGNFPDRFSGHQFPNYSSELNVNALLLGDSALYLCASSLRTGGRRQETQYFGPGTRLLVL.

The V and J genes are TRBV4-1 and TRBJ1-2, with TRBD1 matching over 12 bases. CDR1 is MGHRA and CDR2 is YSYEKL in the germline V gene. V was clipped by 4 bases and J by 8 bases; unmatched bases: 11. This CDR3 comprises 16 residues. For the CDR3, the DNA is TGCGCCAGCAGCCCTTATACGGGACAGGGGGCAGGGGGCTACACCTTC. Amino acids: CASSPYTGQGAGGYTF.

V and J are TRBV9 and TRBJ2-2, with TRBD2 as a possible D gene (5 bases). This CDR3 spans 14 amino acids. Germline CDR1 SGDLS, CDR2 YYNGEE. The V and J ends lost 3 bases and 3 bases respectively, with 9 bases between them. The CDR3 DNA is TGTGCCAGCAGCGCCCAGAGGGACACCGGGGAGCTGTTTTTT. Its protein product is CASSAQRDTGELFF. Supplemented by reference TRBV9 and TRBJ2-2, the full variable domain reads DSGVTQTPKHLITATGQRVTLRCSPRSGDLSVYWYQQSLDQGLQFLIQYYNGEERAKGNILERFSAQQFPDLHSELNLSSLELGDSALYFCASSAQRDTGELFFGEGSRLTVL.

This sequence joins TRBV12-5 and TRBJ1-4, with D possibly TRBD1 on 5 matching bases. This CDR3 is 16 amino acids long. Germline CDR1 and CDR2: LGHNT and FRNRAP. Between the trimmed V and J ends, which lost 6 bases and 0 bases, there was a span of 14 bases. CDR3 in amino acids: CASGQDDGATNEKLFF. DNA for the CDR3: TGTGCTAGTGGACAGGACGACGGTGCAACTAATGAAAAACTGTTTTTT.

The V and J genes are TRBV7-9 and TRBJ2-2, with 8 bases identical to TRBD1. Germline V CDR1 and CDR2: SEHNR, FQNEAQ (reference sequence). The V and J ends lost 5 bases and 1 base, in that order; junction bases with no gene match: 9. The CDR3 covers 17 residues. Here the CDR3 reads CASSAFRDRWNTGELFF. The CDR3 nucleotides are TGTGCCAGCAGCGCGTTCCGGGACAGGTGGAACACCGGGGAGCTGTTTTTT. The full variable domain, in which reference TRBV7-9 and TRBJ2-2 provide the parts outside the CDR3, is DTGVSQNPRHKITKRGQNVTFRCDPISEHNRLYWYRQTLGQGPEFLTYFQNEAQLEKSRLLSDRFSAERPKGSFSTLEIQRTEQGDSAMYLCASSAFRDRWNTGELFFGEGSRLTVL.

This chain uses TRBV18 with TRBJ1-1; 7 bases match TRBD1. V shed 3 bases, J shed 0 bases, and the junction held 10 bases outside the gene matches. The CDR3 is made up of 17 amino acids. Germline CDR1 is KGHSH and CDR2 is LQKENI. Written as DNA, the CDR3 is TGTGCCAGCTCACCTTATCCGGGACAGAGCGTGAACACTGAAGCTTTCTTT. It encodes CASSPYPGQSVNTEAFF.

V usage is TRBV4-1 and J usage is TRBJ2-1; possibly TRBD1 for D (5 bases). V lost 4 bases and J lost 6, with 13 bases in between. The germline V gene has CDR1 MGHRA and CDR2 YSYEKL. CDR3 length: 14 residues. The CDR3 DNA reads TGCGCCAGCAGCCCCGAGTCAGGGTTCAATGAGCAGTTCTTC. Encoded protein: CASSPESGFNEQFF.

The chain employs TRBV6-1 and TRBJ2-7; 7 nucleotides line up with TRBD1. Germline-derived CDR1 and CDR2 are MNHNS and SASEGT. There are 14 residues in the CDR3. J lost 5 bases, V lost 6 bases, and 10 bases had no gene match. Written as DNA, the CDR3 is TGTGCCAGCAGCCGGACAGGCCTCCTAGACGAGCAGTACTTC. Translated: CASSRTGLLDEQYF.

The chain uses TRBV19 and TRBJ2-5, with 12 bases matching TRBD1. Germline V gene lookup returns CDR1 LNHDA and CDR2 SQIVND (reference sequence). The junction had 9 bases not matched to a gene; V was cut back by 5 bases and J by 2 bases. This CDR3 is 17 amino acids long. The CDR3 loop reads CASSRAPGQGAQETQYF. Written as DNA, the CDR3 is TGTGCCAGTAGTCGTGCACCGGGACAGGGGGCGCAAGAGACCCAGTACTTC.

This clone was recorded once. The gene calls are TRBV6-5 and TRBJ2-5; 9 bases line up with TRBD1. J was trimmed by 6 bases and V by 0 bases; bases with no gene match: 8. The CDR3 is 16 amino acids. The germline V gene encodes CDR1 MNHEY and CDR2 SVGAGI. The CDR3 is CASSYSVGTGIQTQYF. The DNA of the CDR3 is TGTGCCAGCAGTTACTCGGTGGGGACAGGGATACAGACCCAGTACTTC.

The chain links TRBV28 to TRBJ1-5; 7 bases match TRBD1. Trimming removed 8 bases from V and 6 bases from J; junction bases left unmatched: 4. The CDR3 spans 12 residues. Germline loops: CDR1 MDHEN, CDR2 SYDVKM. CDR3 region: CASRQGSQPQHF. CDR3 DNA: TGTGCCAGCCGACAGGGAAGTCAGCCCCAGCATTTT.

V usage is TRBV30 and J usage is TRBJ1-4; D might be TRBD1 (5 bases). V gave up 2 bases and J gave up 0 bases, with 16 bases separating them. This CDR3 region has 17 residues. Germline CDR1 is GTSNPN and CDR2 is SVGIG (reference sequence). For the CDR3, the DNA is TGTGCCTGGAGTAAGGGGCAGGGTGGGGCAACTAATGAAAAACTGTTTTTT. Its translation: CAWSKGQGGATNEKLFF.

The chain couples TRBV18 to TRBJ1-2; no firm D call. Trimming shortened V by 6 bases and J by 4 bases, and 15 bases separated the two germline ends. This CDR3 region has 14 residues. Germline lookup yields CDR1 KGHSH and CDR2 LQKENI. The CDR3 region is CASSPGLLPYGYTF. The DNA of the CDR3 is TGTGCCAGCTCCCCCGGACTCTTGCCCTATGGCTACACCTTC. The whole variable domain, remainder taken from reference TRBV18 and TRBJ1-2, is NAGVMQNPRHLVRRRGQEARLRCSPMKGHSHVYWYRQLPEEGLKFMVYLQKENIIDESGMPKERFSAEFPKEGPSILRIQQVVRGDSAAYFCASSPGLLPYGYTFGSGTRLTVV.

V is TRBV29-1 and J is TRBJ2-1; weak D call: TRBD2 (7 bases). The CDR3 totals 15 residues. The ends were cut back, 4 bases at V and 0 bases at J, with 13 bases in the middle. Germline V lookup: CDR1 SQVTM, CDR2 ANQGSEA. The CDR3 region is CSVGRGASSYNEQFF. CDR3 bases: TGCAGCGTTGGTCGGGGGGCCAGCTCCTACAATGAGCAGTTCTTC.